Shown below are 29 T cell receptor beta chains from a single sample sequenced in a study of blood T cell repertoires in COVID-19. Measured with immunoSEQ multiplex PCR; TCRdb has only the in-frame clones, and not every one. The table shows 53,000 or so clones, with around 90% occurring only once. The sequenced material came from peripheral blood. The origin of the receptors is a man older than 75 with acute or convalescent COVID-19.

This sequence joins TRBV5-1 and TRBJ2-4, with 10 bases fitting TRBD1. The ends lost 3 bases at V and 6 bases at J; junction bases unmatched: 3. Germline assignment: CDR1 SGHRS and CDR2 YFSETQ. The CDR3 contains 14 residues. CDR3 in DNA: TGCGCCAGCAGCTGGGGACAGGGGATAAACATTCAGTACTTC. This gives the protein CASSWGQGINIQYF.

The CDR3 nucleotides are TGTGCCAGCTCACCGGAGGCTTGGGCAGCTTCTAACTATGGCTACACCTTC. It yields the protein CASSPEAWAASNYGYTF. The chain recombines TRBV18 with TRBJ1-2; D remains unclear. CDR3 length: 17 amino acids. V shed 3 bases and J shed 0 bases, with 17 bases lying between them. Germline assignment: CDR1 KGHSH and CDR2 LQKENI.

The chain couples TRBV30 to TRBJ1-5; TRBD1 aligns across 7 bases. This CDR3 has 13 residues. With 0 bases clipped from V and 9 bases from J, the junction kept 5 bases outside the gene matches. Germline loops: CDR1 GTSNPN, CDR2 SVGIG (reference sequence). The CDR3 DNA reads as TGTGCCTGGAGTGTGAGGGGGCCGCGGCCCCAGCATTTT. It is translated as CAWSVRGPRPQHF.

V gene TRBV29-1 combines with J gene TRBJ2-1, with 8 bases identical to TRBD1. Per germline, CDR1 SQVTM and CDR2 ANQGSEA. The CDR3 covers 14 residues. V trimming: 3 bases; J trimming: 6 bases; junction bases outside the gene matches: 7. DNA for the CDR3: TGCAGCGTTGAGGACAGGGTAGGGAGCAATGAGCAGTTCTTC. It translates to CSVEDRVGSNEQFF.

This chain links TRBV9 with TRBJ1-3, with a tentative D call TRBD1 (6 bases). The CDR3 is 13 residues long. The ends were cut back, 4 bases at V and 4 bases at J, with 9 bases in the middle. CDR1 and CDR2 (germline): SGDLS, YYNGEE. In DNA form, the CDR3 reads TGTGCCAGCAGCCGAAGGGGGGGAAACACCATATATTTT. Protein product: CASSRRGGNTIYF.

The V and J genes are TRBV6-5 and TRBJ2-1; 9 bases map to TRBD1. The ends lost 10 bases at V and 3 bases at J; junction bases unmatched: 7. Per the germline V gene, CDR1 is MNHEY and CDR2 is SVGAGI. The CDR3 length is 14 residues. The CDR3, as DNA: TGTGCCACTCGGGGGACAGGGATCTACAATGAGCAGTTCTTC. Amino acid sequence: CATRGTGIYNEQFF.

The chain joins TRBV15 to TRBJ1-5; 7 nucleotides align to TRBD1. V lost 4 bases, J lost 4 bases, and 10 bases stayed unmatched. The germline CDR1 and CDR2 sequences are LNHNV and YYDKDF (reference sequence). This CDR3 region has 16 residues. The CDR3 loop is CATSTWGRGRNQPQHF. The CDR3, as DNA: TGTGCCACCAGCACCTGGGGAAGGGGGCGGAATCAGCCCCAGCATTTT. Using reference TRBV15 and TRBJ1-5 for the parts outside the CDR3, the full variable domain is DAMVIQNPRYQVTQFGKPVTLSCSQTLNHNVMYWYQQKSSQAPKLLFHYYDKDFNNEADTPDNFQSRRPNTSFCFLDIRSPGLGDTAMYLCATSTWGRGRNQPQHFGDGTRLSIL.

The chain is built from TRBV7-9 and TRBJ2-3; D gene uncertain. The CDR3 totals 15 residues. V lost 2 bases and J lost 0, with 9 bases in between. Germline V gene sequence: CDR1 SEHNR, CDR2 FQNEAQ (reference sequence). The CDR3 is CASSLLILSTDTQYF. Written as DNA, the CDR3 is TGTGCCAGCAGCTTACTGATACTTAGCACAGATACGCAGTATTTT.

The chain combines TRBV10-2 with TRBJ1-4; 8 bases line up with TRBD1. Trimming at V came to 3 bases and at J to 6 bases, leaving 3 bases not matched to a gene. The CDR3 has 14 amino acids. Germline V lookup: CDR1 WSHSY, CDR2 SAAADI. CDR3 protein: CASSDLTGDEKLFF. The CDR3, as DNA: TGCGCCAGCAGTGACCTGACAGGGGATGAAAAACTGTTTTTT.

The chain is built from TRBV7-2 and TRBJ2-1; 12 nucleotides align to TRBD2. Looked up from germline, CDR1 is SGHTA and CDR2 is FQGNSA. V dropped 0 bases and J dropped 3; count of bases not matched to a gene: 6. This CDR3 is built from 18 residues. CDR3 coding DNA: TGTGCCAGCAGCTTAGCGAGACTAGCGGGGGCCGTCTACAATGAGCAGTTCTTC. It encodes CASSLARLAGAVYNEQFF.

The V call is TRBV3-1 (or the pseudogene TRBV3-2), the J call TRBJ1-2, with D unclear. CDR3 length: 13 residues. Germline loops: CDR1 LGHDT, CDR2 YNNKEL (reference sequence). The germline V and J ends were trimmed by 4 bases and 4 bases, with 10 bases remaining between them. Here the CDR3 DNA reads TGTGCCAGCAGCCCCTGGGAGGGCTATGGCTACACCTTC. The encoded protein is CASSPWEGYGYTF.

J is TRBJ1-2 and V is TRBV2, with TRBD1 as a possible D gene (6 bases). This CDR3 contains 13 residues. V lost 4 bases to trimming and J lost 4 bases, with 10 bases between them. Germline values: CDR1 SNHLY, CDR2 FYNNEI. The CDR3 DNA reads as TGTGCCAGCAGTGCTGCCAGGGGCTATGGCTACACCTTC. Translation: CASSAARGYGYTF. Full variable domain (missing parts from reference TRBV2 and TRBJ1-2): EPEVTQTPSHQVTQMGQEVILRCVPISNHLYFYWYRQILGQKVEFLVSFYNNEISEKSEIFDDQFSVERPDGSNFTLKIRSTKLEDSAMYFCASSAARGYGYTFGSGTRLTVV.

V usage is TRBV28 and J usage is TRBJ2-7; perhaps TRBD1 as D (5 bases). Germline CDR1 and CDR2: MDHEN and SYDVKM. V was trimmed by 6 bases and J by 2 bases, leaving 11 bases between them. CDR3 length: 13 residues. The CDR3 sequence: CASSQGAPYEQYF. The CDR3 DNA follows: TGTGCCAGCAGCCAGGGTGCTCCCTACGAGCAGTACTTC.

The V call is TRBV6-5, the J call TRBJ2-5; D is possibly TRBD2 (7 bases). This CDR3 contains 15 residues. From germline, CDR1 is MNHEY and CDR2 SVGAGI. V was cut by 7 bases and J by 1 base, with 16 bases left in between. The chain's CDR3 is CASIIGGGSQETQYF. For the CDR3, the DNA is TGTGCCAGCATCATAGGGGGGGGGAGCCAAGAGACCCAGTACTTC.

The chain employs TRBV10-3 and TRBJ1-2, with TRBD1 as a possible D gene (6 bases). CDR3 length: 14 amino acids. Germline CDR1 is ENHRY and CDR2 is SYGVKD. The V end lost 11 bases, the J end lost 0 bases, and 16 bases lay between the germline ends. Here the CDR3 reads CASSRQDSNYGYTF. The CDR3 DNA reads as TGTGCCTCCAGCCGACAGGACTCTAACTATGGCTACACCTTC.

V and J are TRBV19 and TRBJ1-4; no definite D call. Trimming removed 7 bases from V and 10 bases from J, with 13 bases in between. The germline V gene has CDR1 LNHDA and CDR2 SQIVND (reference sequence). This CDR3 region has 12 residues. In DNA, the CDR3 is TGTGCCAGTACCCCCGTTCGGGGAAAACTGTTTTTT. Amino acids: CASTPVRGKLFF.

The chain joins TRBV2 to TRBJ2-5; 8 nucleotides agree with TRBD1. The CDR3 totals 12 residues. CDR1 SNHLY and CDR2 FYNNEI come from the germline V gene. The V gene end was trimmed by 8 bases and the J gene end by 1 base; junction bases not matched to a gene: 0. The CDR3 loop reads CASDRGQETQYF. DNA for the CDR3: TGTGCCAGCGACAGGGGCCAAGAGACCCAGTACTTC.

The rearrangement links TRBV7-9 to TRBJ1-2; D gene ambiguous. The CDR3 is 15 amino acids. With 5 bases removed from V and 4 bases from J, the gap between germline ends came to 17 bases. The germline V gene has CDR1 SEHNR and CDR2 FQNEAQ (reference sequence). CDR3 nucleotides: TGTGCCAGCAGCCCGGCGGGCCAGACTTTCTATGGCTACACCTTC. It is translated as CASSPAGQTFYGYTF.

The chain links TRBV18 to TRBJ1-6, with a possible D match to TRBD1 (5 bases). This CDR3 spans 16 amino acids. V was clipped by 4 bases and J by 5 bases, with 15 bases between them. Looked up from germline, CDR1 is KGHSH and CDR2 is LQKENI. The CDR3 is CASSQAGGGNNSPLHF. In nucleotides, the CDR3 is TGTGCCAGCTCACAAGCAGGTGGGGGGAATAATTCACCCCTCCACTTT.

The CDR3, as DNA: TGTGCCAGTAGGGATGGGGGGTCCAACTATGGCTACACCTTC. The encoded protein is CASRDGGSNYGYTF. This sequence joins TRBV19 and TRBJ1-2; maybe TRBD1 (5 bases). Germline V lookup: CDR1 LNHDA, CDR2 SQIVND (reference sequence). V shed 6 bases and J shed 2 bases, with 13 bases lying between them. CDR3 length equals 14 residues.

The chain is built from TRBV15 and TRBJ1-2; D may be TRBD1 (6 bases). V was clipped by 3 bases and J by 3 bases, with 14 bases between them. Looked up from germline, CDR1 is LNHNV and CDR2 is YYDKDF (reference sequence). The CDR3 extends over 15 amino acids. The CDR3: CATSSYLDRDYGYTF. The CDR3 nucleotides read TGTGCCACCAGCAGTTACTTGGACAGAGACTATGGCTACACCTTC.

The gene calls are TRBV7-6 and TRBJ2-5; TRBD2 is a possible D gene (6 bases). Germline V gives CDR1 SGHVS, CDR2 FNYEAQ. The V gene lost 5 bases and the J gene lost 3 bases, with 16 bases spanning the gap. The CDR3 covers 15 residues. The DNA of the CDR3 is TGTGCCAGCAGCAGGAACCCGGGAGAGGAAGAGACCCAGTACTTC. Protein product: CASSRNPGEEETQYF.

This clone was detected only once. This specimen includes other DNA sequences encoding the same CDR3. The rearrangement joins TRBV18 to TRBJ1-2; 8 nucleotides match TRBD1. V lost 3 bases and J lost 3; bases outside the gene matches: 0. CDR3 length: 13 residues. The germline V gene encodes CDR1 KGHSH and CDR2 LQKENI. In nucleotides, the CDR3 is TGTGCCAGCTCACCGACAGGGGACTATGGCTACACCTTC. Encoded protein: CASSPTGDYGYTF.

This chain connects TRBV6-5 to TRBJ1-6; the D is unclear. Per germline, CDR1 MNHEY and CDR2 SVGAGI. The ends were cut back, 5 bases at V and 7 bases at J, with 6 bases in the middle. The CDR3 is made up of 12 amino acids. The CDR3 sequence is CASSRGNSPLHF. The CDR3 nucleotides are TGTGCCAGCAGTAGAGGGAATTCACCCCTCCACTTT.

The rearrangement joins TRBV6-5 to TRBJ2-1, with TRBD2 as a possible D gene (5 bases). The ends were cut back, 5 bases at V and 8 bases at J, with 19 bases in the middle. This CDR3 has 15 amino acids. Germline V gene data show CDR1 as MNHEY and CDR2 as SVGAGI. The CDR3 loop reads CASSLSTISSYEQFF. CDR3 coding DNA: TGTGCCAGCAGTCTATCGACTATTTCATCCTATGAGCAGTTCTTC.

This chain links TRBV5-4 with TRBJ2-3; 7 bases line up with TRBD1. CDR1 SGHNT and CDR2 YYREEE come from the germline V gene (reference sequence). Trimming removed 4 bases from V and 0 bases from J; junction bases left unmatched: 5. The CDR3 is made up of 15 amino acids. The CDR3 DNA is TGTGCCAGCAGCCAGACAGGGCTTAGCACAGATACGCAGTATTTT. This encodes CASSQTGLSTDTQYF.

Here the CDR3 DNA reads TGCGCCAGCAGAGAGGACAGGGGGAACACTGAAGCTTTCTTT. Translation: CASREDRGNTEAFF. The chain joins TRBV10-2 to TRBJ1-1, with 9 bases identical to TRBD1. With 6 bases clipped from V and 1 base from J, the junction kept 3 bases outside the gene matches. The V gene's germline CDR1 is WSHSY and CDR2 SAAADI. This CDR3 comprises 14 residues.

The chain employs TRBV16 and TRBJ1-1; D unresolved. Trimming cost V 6 bases and J 1 base, with 9 bases left between them. The CDR3 covers 13 residues. Germline V lookup: CDR1 KGHSY, CDR2 FQNENV. Here the CDR3 DNA reads TGTGCCAGCAGGCAAGGCCCGAACACTGAAGCTTTCTTT. This codes for CASRQGPNTEAFF. Complete variable domain (other parts from reference TRBV16 and TRBJ1-1): GEEVAQTPKHLVRGEGQKAKLYCAPIKGHSYVFWYQQVLKNEFKFLISFQNENVFDETGMPKERFSAKCLPNSPCSLEIQATKLEDSAVYFCASRQGPNTEAFFGQGTRLTVV.

The chain uses TRBV5-1 and TRBJ1-5, with 8 bases lining up with TRBD1. Trimming cost V 7 bases and J 7 bases; bases outside gene matches: 7. This CDR3 comprises 13 residues. Germline loops: CDR1 SGHRS, CDR2 YFSETQ. The chain's CDR3 is CASSVDRDQPQHF. The CDR3 bases are TGCGCCAGCTCGGTGGACAGGGACCAGCCCCAGCATTTT.